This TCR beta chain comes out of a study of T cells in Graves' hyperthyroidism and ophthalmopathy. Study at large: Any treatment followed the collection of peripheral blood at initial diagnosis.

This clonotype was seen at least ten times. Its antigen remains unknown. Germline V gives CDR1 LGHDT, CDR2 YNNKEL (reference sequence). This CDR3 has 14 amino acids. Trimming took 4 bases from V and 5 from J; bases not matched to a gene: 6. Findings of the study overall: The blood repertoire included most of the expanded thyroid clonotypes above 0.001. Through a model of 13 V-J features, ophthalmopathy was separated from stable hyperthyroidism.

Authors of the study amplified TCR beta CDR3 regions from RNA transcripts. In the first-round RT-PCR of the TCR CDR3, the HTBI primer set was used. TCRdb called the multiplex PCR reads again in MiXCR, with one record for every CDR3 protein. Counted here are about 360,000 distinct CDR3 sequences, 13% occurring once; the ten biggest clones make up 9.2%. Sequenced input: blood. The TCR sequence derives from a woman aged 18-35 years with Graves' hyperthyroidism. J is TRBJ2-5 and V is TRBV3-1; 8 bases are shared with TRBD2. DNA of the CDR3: TGTGCCAGCAGCCTCTCGGGGGGGCGGGAGACCCAGTACTTC. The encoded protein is CASSLSGGRETQYF.